This TCR beta chain was sequenced during a study of cytomegalovirus exposure and HLA in healthy donors. Study-wide results and limits: Earlier results showed most TCR beta V segments being productive about 87% or about 30% of the time.

PCR was performed using 60 Vbeta and 13 Jbeta primers. The assay was immunoSEQ multiplex PCR, and TCRdb's table has in-frame clones only and misses some. The sample records about 190,000 clones, around three quarters being singletons. This CDR3 is 16 amino acids long. V was pared by 0 bases and J by 0 bases, with 13 bases between. Germline loops: CDR1 GTSNPN, CDR2 SVGIG (reference sequence). On this clone: Its antigen remains unknown.

The clonotype comes from a woman younger than 45 in good health and CMV-seropositive. The sample consisted of PBMCs. V and J are TRBV30 and TRBJ2-3; tentative D call: TRBD2 (5 bases). The DNA for the CDR3 is TGTGCCTGGAGTGTACTAAGACGGGATAGCACAGATACGCAGTATTTT. This gives the protein CAWSVLRRDSTDTQYF.